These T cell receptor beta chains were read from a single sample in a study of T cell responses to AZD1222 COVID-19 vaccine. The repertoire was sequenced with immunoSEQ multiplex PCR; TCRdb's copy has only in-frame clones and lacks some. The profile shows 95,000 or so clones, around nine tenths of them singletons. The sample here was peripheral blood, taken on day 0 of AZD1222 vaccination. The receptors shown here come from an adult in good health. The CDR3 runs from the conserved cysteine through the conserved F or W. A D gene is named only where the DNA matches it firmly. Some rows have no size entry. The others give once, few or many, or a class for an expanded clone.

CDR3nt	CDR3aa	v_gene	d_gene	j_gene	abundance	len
TGTGCCAGCAGCTTGACAGGGCTCACTGAAGCTTTCTTT	CASSLTGLTEAFF	TRBV11-3	TRBD1	TRBJ1-1	NA	13
TGTGCCAGCAGCGTAGAGGGCGGGGCAGTGACTATGGTGGGCTACACCTTC	CASSVEGGAVTMVGYTF	TRBV9	NA	TRBJ1-2	NA	17
TGTGCCAGCAGCCACTATGGGACGCCAAACACCGGGGAGCTGTTTTTT	CASSHYGTPNTGELFF	TRBV7-9	NA	TRBJ2-2	NA	16
TGTGCCAGCCTCCTACTCCGAGAAAAACTGTTTTTT	CASLLLREKLFF	TRBV12-3/TRBV12-4	NA	TRBJ1-4	NA	12
TGTGCCAGCAGCACCCAGCGGGGGGGATACAATGAGCAGTTCTTC	CASSTQRGGYNEQFF	TRBV7-2	TRBD2	TRBJ2-1	NA	15
TGTGCCAGCTCACCCTCAATGAGCTCCTACGAGCAGTACTTC	CASSPSMSSYEQYF	TRBV18	NA	TRBJ2-7	NA	14
TGTGCCAGCAGCTTTACTAGCGGGTTTGAGACCCAGTACTTC	CASSFTSGFETQYF	TRBV7-9	TRBD2	TRBJ2-5	once	14
TGCGCCAGCAGCTTCGCAGGCGATAATGAAAAACTGTTTTTT	CASSFAGDNEKLFF	TRBV5-1	NA	TRBJ1-4	NA	14
TGTGCCAGCAGTTCATTAGCGGGGGGGTGGTACAATGAGCAGTTCTTC	CASSSLAGGWYNEQFF	TRBV28	TRBD2	TRBJ2-1	NA	16
TGTGCCAGCAGTGAAGGGGGCAGCACCTCTGGAAACACCATATATTTT	CASSEGGSTSGNTIYF	TRBV6-1	NA	TRBJ1-3	NA	16
TGTGCCAGCAGTTACGAGGGGAATCACGAGCAGTACTTC	CASSYEGNHEQYF	TRBV6-5	NA	TRBJ2-7	NA	13
TGCAGCGCCGAGGACCAGACAGATACGCAGTATTTT	CSAEDQTDTQYF	TRBV29-1	NA	TRBJ2-3	NA	12
TGCAGTGCTCTTCCGGGAACTGAAGCTTTCTTT	CSALPGTEAFF	TRBV20-1	NA	TRBJ1-1	NA	11
TGTGCCACCAGTGATGTAGGACAGGGTCTTTACAATGAGCAGTTCTTC	CATSDVGQGLYNEQFF	TRBV24-1	TRBD1	TRBJ2-1	NA	16
TGTGCCAGCAGCCTCCCCGGGGGACAGACCACTGAAGCTTTCTTT	CASSLPGGQTTEAFF	TRBV7-9	TRBD1	TRBJ1-1	NA	15